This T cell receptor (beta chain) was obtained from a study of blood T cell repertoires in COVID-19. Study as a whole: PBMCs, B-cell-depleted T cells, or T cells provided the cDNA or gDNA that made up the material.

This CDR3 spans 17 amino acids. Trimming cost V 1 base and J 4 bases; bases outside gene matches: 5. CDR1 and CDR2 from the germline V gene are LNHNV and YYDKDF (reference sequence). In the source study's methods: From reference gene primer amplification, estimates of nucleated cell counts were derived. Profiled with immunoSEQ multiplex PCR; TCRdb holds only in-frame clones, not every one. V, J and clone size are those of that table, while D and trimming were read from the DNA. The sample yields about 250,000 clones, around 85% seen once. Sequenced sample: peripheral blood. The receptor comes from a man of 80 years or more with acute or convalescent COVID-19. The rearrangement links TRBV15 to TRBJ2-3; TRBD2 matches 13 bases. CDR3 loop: CATSRAKTSGRPDTQYF. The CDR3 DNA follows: TGTGCCACCAGCAGAGCAAAGACTAGCGGGAGGCCAGATACGCAGTATTTT.